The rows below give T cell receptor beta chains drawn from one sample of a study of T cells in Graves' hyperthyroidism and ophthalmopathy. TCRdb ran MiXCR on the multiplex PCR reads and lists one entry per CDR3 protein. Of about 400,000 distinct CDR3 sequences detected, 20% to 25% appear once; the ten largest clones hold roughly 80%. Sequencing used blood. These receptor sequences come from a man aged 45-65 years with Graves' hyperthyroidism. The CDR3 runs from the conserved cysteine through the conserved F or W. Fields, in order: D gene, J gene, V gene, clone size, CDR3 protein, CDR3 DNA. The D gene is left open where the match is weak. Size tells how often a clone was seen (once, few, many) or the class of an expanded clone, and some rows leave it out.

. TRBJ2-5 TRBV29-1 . CSVEGSGARGETQYF TGCAGCGTTGAAGGTTCAGGGGCGAGGGGGGAGACCCAGTACTTC
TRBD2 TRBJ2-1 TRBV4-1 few CASSQVTSGRAYEQFF TGCGCCAGCAGCCAAGTCACTAGCGGGAGGGCCTATGAGCAGTTCTTC
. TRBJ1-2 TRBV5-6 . CASSLKQGLSGYTF TGTGCCAGCAGCCTCAAGCAGGGGTTAAGCGGCTACACCTTC
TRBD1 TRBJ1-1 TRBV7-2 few CASSSDRGYTEAFF TGTGCCAGCAGCTCAGACAGGGGGTACACTGAAGCTTTCTTT
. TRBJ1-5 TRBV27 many CASSLNGPNQPQHF TGTGCCAGCAGTTTAAACGGACCCAATCAGCCCCAGCATTTT
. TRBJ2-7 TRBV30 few CAWSQHRLRSYEQYF TGTGCCTGGAGTCAACACAGACTGCGCTCCTACGAGCAGTACTTC
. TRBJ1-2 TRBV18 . CASSLRQEEGYTF TGTGCCAGCTCCCTTCGACAGGAGGAAGGCTACACCTTC
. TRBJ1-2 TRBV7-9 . CASSLGNVFSGYTF TGTGCCAGCAGCTTAGGCAATGTCTTTAGTGGCTACACCTTC
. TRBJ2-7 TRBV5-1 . CASSLGSGQIEQYF TGCGCCAGCAGCTTGGGGAGCGGGCAGATCGAGCAGTACTTC
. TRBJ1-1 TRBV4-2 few CASSPRSGMNTEAFF TGTGCCAGCAGCCCACGGAGCGGTATGAACACTGAAGCTTTCTTT
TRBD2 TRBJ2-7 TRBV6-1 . CASSPGLAGIATYEQYF TGTGCCAGCAGTCCGGGACTAGCGGGAATCGCAACCTACGAGCAGTACTTC
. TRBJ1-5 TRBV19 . CASGIRVVTPNQPQHF TGTGCCAGTGGTATCCGGGTTGTAACCCCCAATCAGCCCCAGCATTTT
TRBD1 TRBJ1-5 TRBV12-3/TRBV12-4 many CASSLRRGQDQPQHF TGTGCCAGCAGTTTAAGGAGGGGGCAGGATCAGCCCCAGCATTTT